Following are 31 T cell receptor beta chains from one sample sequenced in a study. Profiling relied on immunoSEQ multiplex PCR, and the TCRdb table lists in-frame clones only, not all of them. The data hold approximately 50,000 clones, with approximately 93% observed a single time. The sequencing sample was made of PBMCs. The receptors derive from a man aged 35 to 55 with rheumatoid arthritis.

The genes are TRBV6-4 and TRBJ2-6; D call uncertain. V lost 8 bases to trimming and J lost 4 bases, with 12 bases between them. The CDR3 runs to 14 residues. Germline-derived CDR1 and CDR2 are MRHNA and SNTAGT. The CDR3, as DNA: TGTGCCAGCTCGACAAATTCGGGGGCCAACGTCCTGACTTTC. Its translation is CASSTNSGANVLTF.

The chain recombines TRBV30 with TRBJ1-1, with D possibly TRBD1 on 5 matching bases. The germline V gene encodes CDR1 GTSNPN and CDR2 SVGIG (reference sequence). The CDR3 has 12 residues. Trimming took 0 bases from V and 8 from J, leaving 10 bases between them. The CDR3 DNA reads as TGTGCCTGGAGTGTCCGAGGACAAGAAGCTTTCTTT. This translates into CAWSVRGQEAFF.

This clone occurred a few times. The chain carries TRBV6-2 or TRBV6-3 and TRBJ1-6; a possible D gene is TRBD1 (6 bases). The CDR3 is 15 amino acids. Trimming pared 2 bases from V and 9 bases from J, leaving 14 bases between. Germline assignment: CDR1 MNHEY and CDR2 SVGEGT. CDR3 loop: CASSYVGQGSSPLHF. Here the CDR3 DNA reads TGTGCCAGCAGTTACGTGGGTCAGGGGAGTTCACCCCTCCACTTT.

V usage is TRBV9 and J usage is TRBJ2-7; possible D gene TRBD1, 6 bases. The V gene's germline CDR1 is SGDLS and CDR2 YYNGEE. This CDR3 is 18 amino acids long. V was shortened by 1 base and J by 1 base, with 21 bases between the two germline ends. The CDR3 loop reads CASSVSESPVTGSYEQYF. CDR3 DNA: TGTGCCAGCAGCGTATCGGAGTCTCCCGTCACAGGGTCCTACGAGCAGTACTTC.

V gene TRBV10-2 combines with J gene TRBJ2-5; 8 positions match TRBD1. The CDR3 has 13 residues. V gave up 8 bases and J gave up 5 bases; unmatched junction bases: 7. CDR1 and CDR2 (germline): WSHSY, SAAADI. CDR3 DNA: TGCGCCAGCCGGACAGGGCTTGTGGAGACCCAGTACTTC. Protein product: CASRTGLVETQYF.

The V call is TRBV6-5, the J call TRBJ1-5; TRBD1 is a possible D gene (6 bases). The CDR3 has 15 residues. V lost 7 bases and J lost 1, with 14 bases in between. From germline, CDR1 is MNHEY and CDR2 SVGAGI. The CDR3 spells CASNIKGESNQPQHF. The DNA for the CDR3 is TGTGCCAGCAACATAAAGGGGGAGAGCAATCAGCCCCAGCATTTT.

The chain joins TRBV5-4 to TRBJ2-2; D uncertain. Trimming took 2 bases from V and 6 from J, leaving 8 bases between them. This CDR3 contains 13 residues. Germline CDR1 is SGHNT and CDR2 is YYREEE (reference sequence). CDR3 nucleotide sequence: TGTGCCAGCAGCTTAACAGTACCCGGGGAGCTGTTTTTT. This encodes CASSLTVPGELFF.

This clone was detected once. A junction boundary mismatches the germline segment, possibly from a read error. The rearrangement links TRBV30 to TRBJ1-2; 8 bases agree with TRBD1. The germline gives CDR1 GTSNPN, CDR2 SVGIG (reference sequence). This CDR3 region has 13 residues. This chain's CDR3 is CAWRGTGSYAYTF. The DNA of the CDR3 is TGTGCCTGGAGGGGGACAGGATCGTATGCCTACACCTTC. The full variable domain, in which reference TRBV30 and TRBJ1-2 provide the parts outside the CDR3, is SQTIHQWPATLVQPVGSPLSLECTVEGTSNPNLYWYRQAAGRGLQLLFYSVGIGQISSEVPQNLSASRPQDRQFILSSKKLLLSDSGFYLCAWRGTGSYAYTFGSGTRLTVV.

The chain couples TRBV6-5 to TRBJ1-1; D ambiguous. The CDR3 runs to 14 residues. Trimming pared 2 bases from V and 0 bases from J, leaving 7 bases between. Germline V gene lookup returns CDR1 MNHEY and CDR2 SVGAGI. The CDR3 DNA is TGTGCCAGCAGTTACAGGGATTTGAACACTGAAGCTTTCTTT. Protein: CASSYRDLNTEAFF.

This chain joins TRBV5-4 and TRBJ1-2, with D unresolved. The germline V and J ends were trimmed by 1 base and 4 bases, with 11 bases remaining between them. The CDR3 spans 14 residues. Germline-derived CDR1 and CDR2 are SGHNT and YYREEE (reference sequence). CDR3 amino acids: CASSLFWSGYGYTF. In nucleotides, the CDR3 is TGTGCCAGCAGCTTGTTTTGGTCGGGCTATGGCTACACCTTC.

In nucleotides, the CDR3 is TGTGCTAGTGGGCAGGGTGCCAGAGAGACCCAGTACTTC. Encoded protein: CASGQGARETQYF. This chain links TRBV7-7 with TRBJ2-5, with D tentatively TRBD1 (5 bases). This CDR3 contains 13 residues. Germline CDR1 reads SSHAT; CDR2 reads FNYEAQ (reference sequence).

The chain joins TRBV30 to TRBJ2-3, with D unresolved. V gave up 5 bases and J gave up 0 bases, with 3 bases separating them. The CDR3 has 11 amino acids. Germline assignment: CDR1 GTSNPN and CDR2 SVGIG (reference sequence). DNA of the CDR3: TGTGCCTGGGCTAGCACAGATACGCAGTATTTT. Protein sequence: CAWASTDTQYF.

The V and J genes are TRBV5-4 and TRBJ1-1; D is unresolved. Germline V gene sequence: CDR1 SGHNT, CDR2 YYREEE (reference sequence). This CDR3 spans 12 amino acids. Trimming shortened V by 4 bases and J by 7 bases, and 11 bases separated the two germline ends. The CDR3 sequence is CASSRSGGEAFF. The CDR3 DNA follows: TGTGCCAGCAGCCGGAGTGGCGGTGAAGCTTTCTTT.

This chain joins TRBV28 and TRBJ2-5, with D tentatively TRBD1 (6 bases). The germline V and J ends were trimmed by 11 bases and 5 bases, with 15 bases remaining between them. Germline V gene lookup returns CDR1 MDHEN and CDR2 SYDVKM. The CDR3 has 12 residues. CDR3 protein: CASQGNTETQYF. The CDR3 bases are TGTGCCTCACAGGGTAATACGGAGACCCAGTACTTC.

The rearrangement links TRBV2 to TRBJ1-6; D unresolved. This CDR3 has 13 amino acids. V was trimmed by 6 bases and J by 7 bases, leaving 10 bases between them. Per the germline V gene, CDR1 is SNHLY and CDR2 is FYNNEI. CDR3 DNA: TGTGCCAGCAGCCCCACCCGAAATTCACCCCTCCACTTT. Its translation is CASSPTRNSPLHF.

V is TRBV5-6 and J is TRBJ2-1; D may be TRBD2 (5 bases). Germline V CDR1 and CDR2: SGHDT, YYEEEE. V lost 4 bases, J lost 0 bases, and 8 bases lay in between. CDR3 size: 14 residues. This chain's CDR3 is CASSQGSSYNEQFF. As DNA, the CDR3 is TGTGCCAGCAGCCAAGGGAGCTCCTACAATGAGCAGTTCTTC.

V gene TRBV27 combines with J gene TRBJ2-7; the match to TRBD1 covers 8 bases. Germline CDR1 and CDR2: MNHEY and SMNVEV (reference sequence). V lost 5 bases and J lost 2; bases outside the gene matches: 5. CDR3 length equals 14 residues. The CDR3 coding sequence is TGTGCCAGCAGTACCCGGACAGGGACCTACGAGCAGTACTTC. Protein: CASSTRTGTYEQYF.

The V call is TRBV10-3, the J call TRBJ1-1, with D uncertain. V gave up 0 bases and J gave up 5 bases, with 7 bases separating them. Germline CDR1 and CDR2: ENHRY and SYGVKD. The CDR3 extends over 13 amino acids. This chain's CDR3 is CAISESVGTEAFF. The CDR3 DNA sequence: TGTGCCATCAGTGAGTCTGTGGGAACTGAAGCTTTCTTT.

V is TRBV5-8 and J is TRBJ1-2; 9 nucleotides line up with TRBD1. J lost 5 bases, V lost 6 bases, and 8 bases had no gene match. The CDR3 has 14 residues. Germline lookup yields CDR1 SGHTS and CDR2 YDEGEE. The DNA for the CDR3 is TGTGCCAGCATCTTACAGGGGGCGCAATATGGCTACACCTTC. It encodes CASILQGAQYGYTF.

CDR3 loop: CAISERDSEAARGYTF. The CDR3 DNA sequence: TGTGCCATCAGTGAAAGGGACAGTGAAGCAGCGAGGGGCTACACCTTC. The rearrangement uses TRBV10-3 and TRBJ1-2, with 7 bases that match TRBD1. With V trimmed by 3 bases and J by 8 bases, 15 bases remained unmatched. The germline V gene encodes CDR1 ENHRY and CDR2 SYGVKD. The CDR3 is 16 amino acids.

The CDR3 sequence: CASSLLAGSEQFF. The CDR3 DNA reads TGTGCCAGCAGTCTATTAGCGGGGAGTGAGCAGTTCTTC. The V gene is TRBV12-3 or TRBV12-4, the J gene TRBJ2-1, with 8 bases matching TRBD2. With 5 bases clipped from V and 9 bases from J, the junction kept 6 bases outside the gene matches. There are 13 residues in the CDR3.

CDR3 loop: CASSWTGENQPQHF. The CDR3 DNA sequence: TGTGCCAGCAGTTGGACAGGGGAAAATCAGCCCCAGCATTTT. The rearrangement uses TRBV6-5 and TRBJ1-5, with 9 positions matching TRBD1. V lost 4 bases, J lost 4 bases, and 2 bases stayed unmatched. Germline assignment: CDR1 MNHEY and CDR2 SVGAGI. The CDR3 runs 14 residues.

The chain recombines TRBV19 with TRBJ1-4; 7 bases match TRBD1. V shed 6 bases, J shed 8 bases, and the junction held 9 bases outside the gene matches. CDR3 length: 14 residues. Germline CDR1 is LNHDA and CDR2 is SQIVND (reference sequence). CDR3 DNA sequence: TGTGCCAGTAGCCCTGACAGGGATCGAGAAAAACTGTTTTTT. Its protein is CASSPDRDREKLFF.

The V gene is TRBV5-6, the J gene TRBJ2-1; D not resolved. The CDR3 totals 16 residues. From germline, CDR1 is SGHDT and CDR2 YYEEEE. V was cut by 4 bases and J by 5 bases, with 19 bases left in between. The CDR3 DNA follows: TGTGCCAGCAGCGACCCTCGGTGGCAGCGAAACAATGAGCAGTTCTTC. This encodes CASSDPRWQRNNEQFF.

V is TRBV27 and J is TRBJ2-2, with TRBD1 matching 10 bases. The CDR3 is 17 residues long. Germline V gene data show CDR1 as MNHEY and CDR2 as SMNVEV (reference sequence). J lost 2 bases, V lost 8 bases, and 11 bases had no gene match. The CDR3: CASGFRKTGGNTGELFF. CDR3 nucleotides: TGTGCCAGCGGATTCCGGAAGACAGGGGGCAACACCGGGGAGCTGTTTTTT.

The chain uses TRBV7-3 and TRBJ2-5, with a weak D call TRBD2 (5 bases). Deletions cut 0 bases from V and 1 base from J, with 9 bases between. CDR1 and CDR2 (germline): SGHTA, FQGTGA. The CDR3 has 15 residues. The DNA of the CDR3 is TGTGCCAGCAGCTTAACGTCCGGGATCCAAGAGACCCAGTACTTC. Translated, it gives CASSLTSGIQETQYF.

In DNA, the CDR3 is TGTGCCAGCAGCCCCCTAAGGACTAGCGGGATTTTAGATGAGCAGTTCTTC. Its translation: CASSPLRTSGILDEQFF. The chain has TRBV13 and TRBJ2-1, with 12 bases matching TRBD2. V shed 5 bases, J shed 8 bases, and the junction held 13 bases outside the gene matches. CDR1 is PRHDT, CDR2 FYEKMQ, per germline (reference sequence). The CDR3 length is 17 residues.

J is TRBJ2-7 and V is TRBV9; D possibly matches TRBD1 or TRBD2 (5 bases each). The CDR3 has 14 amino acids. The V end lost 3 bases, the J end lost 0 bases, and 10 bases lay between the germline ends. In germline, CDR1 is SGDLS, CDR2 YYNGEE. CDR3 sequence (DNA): TGTGCCAGCAGCGCGACCGGGACCTCCTACGAGCAGTACTTC. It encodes CASSATGTSYEQYF.

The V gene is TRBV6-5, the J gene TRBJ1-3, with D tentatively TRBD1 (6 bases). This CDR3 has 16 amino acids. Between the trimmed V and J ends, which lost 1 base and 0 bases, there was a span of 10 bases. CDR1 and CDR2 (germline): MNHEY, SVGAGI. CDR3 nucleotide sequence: TGTGCCAGCAGTTACTTGGGGGCCAGCTCTGGAAACACCATATATTTT. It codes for CASSYLGASSGNTIYF.

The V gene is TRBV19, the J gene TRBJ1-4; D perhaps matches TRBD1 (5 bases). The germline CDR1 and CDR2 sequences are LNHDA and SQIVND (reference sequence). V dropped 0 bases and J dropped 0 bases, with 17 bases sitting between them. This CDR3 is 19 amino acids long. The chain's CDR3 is CASSIDLPRDLPTNEKLFF. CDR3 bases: TGTGCCAGTAGTATAGATCTGCCCCGGGACTTACCAACTAATGAAAAACTGTTTTTT.

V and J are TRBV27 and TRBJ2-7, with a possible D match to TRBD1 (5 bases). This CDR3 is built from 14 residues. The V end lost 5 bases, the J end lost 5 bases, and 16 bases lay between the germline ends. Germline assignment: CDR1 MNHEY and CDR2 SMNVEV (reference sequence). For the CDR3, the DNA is TGTGCCAGCAGTCCCCCCCAGGGCGCCCACGAGCAGTACTTC. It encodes CASSPPQGAHEQYF.